The clone carrying this T cell receptor (beta chain) showed up just a few times. Its antigen is still unknown. This sample stems from a study of CD8 T cells in ankylosing spondylitis. Study-wide results and limits: A TCR beta motif made of eight highly homologous variants seemed typical of ankylosing spondylitis blood.

Trimming cost V 0 bases and J 7 bases, with 16 bases left between them. The CDR3 totals 16 residues. Germline assignment: CDR1 LNHNV and CDR2 YYDKDF (reference sequence). TCRdb passed the 5' RACE reads through MiXCR, listing each CDR3 protein once. This table has about 450,000 distinct CDR3 sequences, roughly a quarter appearing once. The V and J genes are TRBV15 and TRBJ2-4; D perhaps matches TRBD2 (6 bases). The TCR was taken from a male donor with ankylosing spondylitis. The specimen was blood, either unsorted or a sorted T cell fraction (not recorded which). The CDR3: CATSRDLAGTVNIQYF. The CDR3, as DNA: TGTGCCACCAGCAGAGATCTGGCGGGAACCGTCAACATTCAGTACTTC. The variable domain in full, with the rest retrieved from reference TRBV15 and TRBJ2-4, is DAMVIQNPRYQVTQFGKPVTLSCSQTLNHNVMYWYQQKSSQAPKLLFHYYDKDFNNEADTPDNFQSRRPNTSFCFLDIRSPGLGDTAMYLCATSRDLAGTVNIQYFGAGTRLSVL.